Listed below are T cell receptor beta chains from one sample, sequenced in a study of T cell repertoires in cytomegalovirus infection. These receptors lack a known antigen. TCRdb called the reads again in MiXCR, with one record for every CDR3 protein. The table has 400,000 to 600,000 distinct CDR3 sequences, approximately 46% seen once. Sequencing was performed on cultured PBMCs, taken from culture after CMV antigen stimulation. The receptors here all came from a human donor in good health (CMV status not recorded). Some clones in this sample may be carry-over from other donors' samples. CDR3s include the opening cysteine and the closing phenylalanine or tryptophan. D genes are given only for firm matches. Size is omitted from some rows. Given values are once, few, many or a class for expanded clones.

j_call,v_call,clone_size,d_call,cdr3_nt,cdr3_aa
TRBJ1-3,TRBV6-1,-,-,TGTGCCAGCAGCCAGGGTTCTCACTCTGGAAACACCATATATTTT,CASSQGSHSGNTIYF
TRBJ2-7,TRBV7-8,few,-,TGTGCCAGCAGCTTAGACGGGGCGGGCGAGCAGTACTTC,CASSLDGAGEQYF
TRBJ1-1,TRBV11-2,-,-,TGTGCCAGCAGCTTAGACAGGGAGTCGAGAGCTTTCTTT,CASSLDRESRAFF
TRBJ1-4,TRBV15,-,-,TGTGCCACCAGCAGGGGGCCCACTAATGAAAAACTGTTTTTT,CATSRGPTNEKLFF
TRBJ2-3,TRBV7-2,few,TRBD2,TGTGCCATTAACAACGGGACTAGCGCTAGCAGGGATACGCAGTATTTT,CAINNGTSASRDTQYF
TRBJ2-3,TRBV10-3,-,TRBD1,TGTGCCATCAGATACCGGGACAGGGAGCCCACAGATACGCAGTATTTT,CAIRYRDREPTDTQYF
TRBJ2-7,TRBV7-9,many,-,TGTGCCAGCAGCTTACTGACGGACTACGAGCAGTACTTC,CASSLLTDYEQYF
TRBJ2-5,TRBV5-4,-,-,TGTGCCAGCAGCTTGGCCATAGGGAAGGCGCAAGAGACCCAGTACTTC,CASSLAIGKAQETQYF
TRBJ1-3,TRBV15,-,-,TGTGCCACCAGCAGAGTCGGCCCAGGAAACACCATATATTTT,CATSRVGPGNTIYF
TRBJ1-4,TRBV7-2,-,-,TGTGCCAGCAGCCCATTCCGGACAGTCCAAAAACTGTTTTTT,CASSPFRTVQKLFF
TRBJ1-5,TRBV20-1,-,-,TGCAGTGCTGGGGGCGGGGGTGGGAATCAGCCCCAGCATTTT,CSAGGGGGNQPQHF
TRBJ2-3,TRBV10-3,-,TRBD2,TGTGCCATCAGTGAGCGGGGGGGCACAGATACGCAGTATTTT,CAISERGGTDTQYF
TRBJ2-1,TRBV7-2,few,TRBD2,TGTGCCAGCAGCGACCAACCTAGCGGGAGGCCTGAGCAGTTCTTC,CASSDQPSGRPEQFF
TRBJ2-3,TRBV12-3/TRBV12-4,-,-,TGTGCCAGCAGGGAGGGGCGCCAGTTCCGTTCAGATACGCAGTATTTT,CASREGRQFRSDTQYF
TRBJ1-5,TRBV12-3/TRBV12-4,-,TRBD1,TGTGCCAGCAGTTTAGCGCGTGGGACAGTCTATCAGCCCCAGCATTTT,CASSLARGTVYQPQHF
TRBJ2-7,TRBV6-1,few,-,TGTGCCAGCAGCGGGGCAGGGCCCTACGAGCAGTACTTC,CASSGAGPYEQYF
TRBJ2-2,TRBV6-1,few,-,TGTGCCAGCAGTGTGTGGCTAATGAACACCGGGGAGCTGTTTTTT,CASSVWLMNTGELFF
TRBJ2-3,TRBV12-3/TRBV12-4,-,-,TGTGCCAGCAGTCCTGGCCCGTCTAGCACAGATACGCAGTATTTT,CASSPGPSSTDTQYF
TRBJ1-6,TRBV10-3,-,-,TGTGCCACCAGGACCCAACCAAATTCACCCCTCCACTTT,CATRTQPNSPLHF
TRBJ1-1,TRBV12-3/TRBV12-4,few,-,TGTGCCAGCAGCGAGGTGGGGGGACGGGCTTTCTTT,CASSEVGGRAFF
TRBJ2-3,TRBV7-6,-,-,TGTGCCAGCATCCTTGGGCGCGCTAGCGCCGGGGATACGCAGTATTTT,CASILGRASAGDTQYF
TRBJ1-5,TRBV6-5,-,TRBD1,TGTGCCAGCAGTTACTCGCATCCGGGACAGGGAGGCCAGCCCCAGCATTTT,CASSYSHPGQGGQPQHF
TRBJ2-3,TRBV20-1,once,TRBD2,TGCAGTGCCCCACCCCTCCTACTAGCGAACACAGATACGCAGTATTTT,CSAPPLLLANTDTQYF
TRBJ2-3,TRBV7-9,few,TRBD2,TGTGCCAGCAGCTTTTTTGCTAGCGGGGGCCCAATAAAAGATACGCAGTATTTT,CASSFFASGGPIKDTQYF
TRBJ2-3,TRBV7-6,-,-,TGTGCCAGCAGCTTGGTAGGGGCCGGGGACTCCACAGATACGCAGTATTTT,CASSLVGAGDSTDTQYF
TRBJ1-4,TRBV6-5,-,-,TGTGCCAGCACCGTATTAAAGGGGAATGAAAAACTGTTTTTT,CASTVLKGNEKLFF
TRBJ2-1,TRBV7-6,few,-,TGTGCCAGCAGCTTAGCGGCACCCCACAATGAGCAGTTCTTC,CASSLAAPHNEQFF
TRBJ2-1,TRBV5-4,few,TRBD2,TGTGCCAGCAGCTTGGGAGGTCTAGCGGAGAAATACAATGAGCAGTTCTTC,CASSLGGLAEKYNEQFF
TRBJ2-1,TRBV19,-,TRBD2,TGTGCCAGCAACCACAGAAGCGGGAGGCGGTCGGGTGAGCAGTTCTTC,CASNHRSGRRSGEQFF
TRBJ1-6,TRBV19,few,-,TGTGCCAGTAGCATAAGTAAGGGAAATTCACCCCTCCACTTT,CASSISKGNSPLHF
TRBJ1-4,TRBV4-3,-,-,TGCGCCAGCAGCCAAGATTGGAGGAGAGAAAAACTGTTTTTT,CASSQDWRREKLFF
TRBJ1-1,TRBV6-6,-,-,TGTGCCAGCAGTTACTCAGGGTCAAGTGGGTCTGAAGCTTTCTTT,CASSYSGSSGSEAFF
TRBJ2-3,TRBV7-6,few,-,TGTGCCAGCAGCACTAGAGGGGCTAGCACAGATACGCAGTATTTT,CASSTRGASTDTQYF
TRBJ1-2,TRBV27,few,TRBD1,TGTGCCAGCAGTCGGGACAGGGGACCCATTAGCCATGGCTACACCTTC,CASSRDRGPISHGYTF
TRBJ2-7,TRBV7-6,few,-,TGTGCCAGCAGCTTAGTAGTTAACTACGAGCAGTACTTC,CASSLVVNYEQYF
TRBJ1-5,TRBV19,-,-,TGTGCCAGTAGTATAGGACAGCATCAGCCCCAGCATTTT,CASSIGQHQPQHF
TRBJ2-7,TRBV10-3,-,TRBD2,TGTGCCGCCGGGAGCGGGAGGGCCTACGAGCAGTACTTC,CAAGSGRAYEQYF
TRBJ1-4,TRBV7-2,once,TRBD1,TGTGCCAGCAGCCAGGCGACAGGGGGGAGTGAAAAACTGTTTTTT,CASSQATGGSEKLFF
TRBJ2-7,TRBV25-1,-,TRBD1,TGTGCCAGCAGGAGACAGGGTACCGACGAGCAGTACTTC,CASRRQGTDEQYF
TRBJ2-5,TRBV7-2,-,-,TGTGCCAGCAGCTTAATGAGTATTGGACGGGAGACCCAGTACTTC,CASSLMSIGRETQYF
TRBJ2-7,TRBV7-9,-,TRBD1,TGTGCCAGCAGCTTCGACAGGGCTAACGAGCAGTACTTC,CASSFDRANEQYF
TRBJ2-5,TRBV7-2,few,TRBD2,TGTGCCAGCAGCTCCGTAGCGGGAGGGGAGACCCAGTACTTC,CASSSVAGGETQYF
TRBJ2-3,TRBV7-2,few,-,TGTGCCAGCAGCTTAGAGGTTAGCACAGATACGCAGTATTTT,CASSLEVSTDTQYF
TRBJ2-5,TRBV19,-,-,TGTGCCATCCGGCAGGAAGAGACCCAGTACTTC,CAIRQEETQYF
TRBJ2-2,TRBV11-2,-,-,TGTGCCAGCGGGCTTCCCGGGGAGCTGTTTTTT,CASGLPGELFF
TRBJ1-3,TRBV7-6,-,-,TGTGCCAGCAGCTTAAACCTCCGGGGAAACACCATATATTTT,CASSLNLRGNTIYF
TRBJ2-5,TRBV6-6,once,-,TGTGCCAGCAGTTACGCTCTGTGGGAGCGCCCGACCCAAGAGACCCAGTACTTC,CASSYALWERPTQETQYF
TRBJ2-5,TRBV7-2,many,-,TGTGCCAGCAGCTACTCAAAGCGCTCCTTGGGGGAGACCCAGTACTTC,CASSYSKRSLGETQYF
TRBJ1-2,TRBV7-2,many,-,TGTGCCAGCAGCTTTTGGGGAGCGGGCGATGGCTACACCTTC,CASSFWGAGDGYTF